This entry features one T cell receptor beta chain sequence. Trimming at V came to 6 bases and at J to 5 bases, leaving 10 bases not matched to a gene. This CDR3 has 14 amino acids. CDR1 and CDR2 from the germline V gene are SGHNT and YYREEE (reference sequence). The data originate from a study of technical replicates of blood from a handful of donors. Produced via immunoSEQ multiplex PCR; TCRdb's table is partial and in-frame only. The repertoire includes roughly 80,000 clones, about 91% of them detected once, and just under 0.25% sits in the top ten. The sequencing sample was made of T cells isolated from PBMCs. This TCR came from a human donor in good health. The chain links TRBV5-4 to TRBJ2-5; TRBD1 aligns across 7 bases. The CDR3 nucleotides are TGTGCCAGCAACCCGTATGACAGGGAGGAGACCCAGTACTTC. Translation: CASNPYDREETQYF.